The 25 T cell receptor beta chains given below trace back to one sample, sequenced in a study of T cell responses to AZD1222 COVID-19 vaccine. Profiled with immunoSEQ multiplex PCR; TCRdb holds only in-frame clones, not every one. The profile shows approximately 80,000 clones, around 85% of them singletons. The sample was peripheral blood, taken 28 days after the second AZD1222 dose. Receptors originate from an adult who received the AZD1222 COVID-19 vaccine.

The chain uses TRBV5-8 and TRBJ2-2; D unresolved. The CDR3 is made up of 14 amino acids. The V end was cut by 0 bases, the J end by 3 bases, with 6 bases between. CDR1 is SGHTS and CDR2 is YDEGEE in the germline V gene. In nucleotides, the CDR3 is TGTGCCAGCAGCTTGGTGATGGACACCGGGGAGCTGTTTTTT. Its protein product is CASSLVMDTGELFF.

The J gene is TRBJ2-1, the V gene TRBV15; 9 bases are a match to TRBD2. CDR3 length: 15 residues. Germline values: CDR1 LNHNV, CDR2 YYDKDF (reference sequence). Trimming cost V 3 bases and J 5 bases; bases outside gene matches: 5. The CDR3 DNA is TGTGCCACCAGCAGGCAGCGGGGGGTAAACAATGAGCAGTTCTTC. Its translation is CATSRQRGVNNEQFF.

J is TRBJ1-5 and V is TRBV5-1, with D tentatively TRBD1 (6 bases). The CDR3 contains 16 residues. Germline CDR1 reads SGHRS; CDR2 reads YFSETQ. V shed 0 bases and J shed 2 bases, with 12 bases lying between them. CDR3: CASSLEGGGGNQPQHF. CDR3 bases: TGCGCCAGCAGCTTGGAGGGGGGAGGTGGCAATCAGCCCCAGCATTTT.

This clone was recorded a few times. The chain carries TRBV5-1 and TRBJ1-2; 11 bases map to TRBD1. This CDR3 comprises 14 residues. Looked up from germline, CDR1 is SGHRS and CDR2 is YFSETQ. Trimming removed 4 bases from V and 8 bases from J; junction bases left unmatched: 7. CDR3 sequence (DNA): TGCGCCAGCAGCAACGGACAGGGGGCTGACGGCTACACCTTC. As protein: CASSNGQGADGYTF.

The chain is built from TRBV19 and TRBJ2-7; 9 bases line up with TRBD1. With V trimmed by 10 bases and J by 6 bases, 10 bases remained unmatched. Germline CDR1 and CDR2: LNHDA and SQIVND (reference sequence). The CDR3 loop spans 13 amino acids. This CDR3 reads CATKQGAGIEQYF. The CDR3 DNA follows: TGTGCCACAAAACAGGGGGCTGGCATCGAGCAGTACTTC. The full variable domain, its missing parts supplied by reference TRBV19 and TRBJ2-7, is DGGITQSPKYLFRKEGQNVTLSCEQNLNHDAMYWYRQDPGQGLRLIYYSQIVNDFQKGDIAEGYSVSREKKESFPLTVTSAQKNPTAFYLCATKQGAGIEQYFGPGTRLTVT.

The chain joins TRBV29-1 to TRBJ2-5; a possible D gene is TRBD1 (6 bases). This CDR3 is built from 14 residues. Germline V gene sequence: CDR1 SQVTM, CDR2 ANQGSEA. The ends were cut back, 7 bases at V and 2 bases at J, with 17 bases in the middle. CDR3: CSANRQVKQETQYF. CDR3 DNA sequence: TGCAGCGCTAATCGACAGGTTAAGCAAGAGACCCAGTACTTC.

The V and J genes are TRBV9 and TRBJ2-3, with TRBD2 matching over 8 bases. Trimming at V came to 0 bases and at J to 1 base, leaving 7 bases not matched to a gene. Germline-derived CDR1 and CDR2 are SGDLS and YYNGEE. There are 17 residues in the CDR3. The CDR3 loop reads CASSVEGGGLRTDTQYF. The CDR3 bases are TGTGCCAGCAGCGTAGAAGGCGGGGGGCTTCGCACAGATACGCAGTATTTT. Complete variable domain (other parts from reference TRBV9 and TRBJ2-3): DSGVTQTPKHLITATGQRVTLRCSPRSGDLSVYWYQQSLDQGLQFLIQYYNGEERAKGNILERFSAQQFPDLHSELNLSSLELGDSALYFCASSVEGGGLRTDTQYFGPGTRLTVL.

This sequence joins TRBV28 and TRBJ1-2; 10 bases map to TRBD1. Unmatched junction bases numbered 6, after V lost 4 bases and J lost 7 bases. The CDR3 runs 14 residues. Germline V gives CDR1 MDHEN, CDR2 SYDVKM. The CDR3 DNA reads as TGTGCCAGCAGTTCCGCCGGGACAGGGGTTGGCTACACCTTC. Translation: CASSSAGTGVGYTF.

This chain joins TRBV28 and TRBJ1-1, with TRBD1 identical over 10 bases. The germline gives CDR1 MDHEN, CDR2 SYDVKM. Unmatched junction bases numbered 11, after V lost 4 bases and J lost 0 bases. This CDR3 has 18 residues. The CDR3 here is CASSSSGQGVGMNTEAFF. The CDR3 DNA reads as TGTGCCAGCAGTTCGTCAGGACAGGGGGTCGGTATGAACACTGAAGCTTTCTTT.

The CDR3 DNA reads as TGTGCCAGCAGCTTAGGCCGGTCGGGGAGGCAAGAGACCCAGTACTTC. This sequence encodes CASSLGRSGRQETQYF. The chain combines TRBV13 with TRBJ2-5; tentative D call: TRBD2 (6 bases). CDR3 size: 16 residues. V lost 0 bases and J 2 bases, leaving 13 bases between the germline ends. Germline V gene sequence: CDR1 PRHDT, CDR2 FYEKMQ (reference sequence).

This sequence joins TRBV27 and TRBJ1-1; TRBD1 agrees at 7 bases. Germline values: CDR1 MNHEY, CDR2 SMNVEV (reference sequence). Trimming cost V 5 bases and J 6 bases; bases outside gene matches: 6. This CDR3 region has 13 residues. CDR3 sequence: CASSQQGFSEAFF. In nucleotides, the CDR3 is TGTGCCAGCAGTCAACAGGGGTTTTCTGAAGCTTTCTTT.

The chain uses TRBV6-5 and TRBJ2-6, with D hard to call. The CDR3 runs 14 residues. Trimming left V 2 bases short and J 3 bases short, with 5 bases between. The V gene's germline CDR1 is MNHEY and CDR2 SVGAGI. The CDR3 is CASSYSRGANVLTF. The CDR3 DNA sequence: TGTGCCAGCAGTTACAGTCGTGGGGCCAACGTCCTGACTTTC.

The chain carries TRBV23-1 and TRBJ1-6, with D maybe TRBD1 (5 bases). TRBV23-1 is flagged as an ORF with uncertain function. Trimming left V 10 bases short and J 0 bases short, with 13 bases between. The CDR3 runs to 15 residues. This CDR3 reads CAKQDFSSYNSPLHF. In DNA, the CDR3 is TGCGCCAAACAGGATTTCAGCTCCTATAATTCACCCCTCCACTTT.

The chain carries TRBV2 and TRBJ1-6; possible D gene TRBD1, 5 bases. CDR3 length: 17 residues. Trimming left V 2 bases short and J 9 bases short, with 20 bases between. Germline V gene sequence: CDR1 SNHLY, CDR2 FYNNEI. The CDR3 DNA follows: TGTGCCAGCAGTGAACAGGAGGGTACTAGGGGTAGTTCACCCCTCCACTTT. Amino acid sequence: CASSEQEGTRGSSPLHF.

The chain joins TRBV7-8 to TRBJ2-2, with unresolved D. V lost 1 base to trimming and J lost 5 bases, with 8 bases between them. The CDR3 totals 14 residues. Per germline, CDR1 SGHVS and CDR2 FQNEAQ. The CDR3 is CASSLGLGTGELFF. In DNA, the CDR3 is TGTGCCAGCAGCTTAGGTCTTGGAACCGGGGAGCTGTTTTTT. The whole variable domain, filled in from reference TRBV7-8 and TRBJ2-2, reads GAGVSQSPRYKVAKRGQDVALRCDPISGHVSLFWYQQALGQGPEFLTYFQNEAQLDKSGLPSDRFFAERPEGSVSTLKIQRTQQEDSAVYLCASSLGLGTGELFFGEGSRLTVL.

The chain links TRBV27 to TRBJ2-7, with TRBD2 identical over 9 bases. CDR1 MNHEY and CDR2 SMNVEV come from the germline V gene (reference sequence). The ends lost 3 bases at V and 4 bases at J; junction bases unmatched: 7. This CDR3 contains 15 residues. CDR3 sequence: CASSFLGTSLYEQYF. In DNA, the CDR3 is TGTGCCAGCAGTTTCCTCGGGACTAGCCTATACGAGCAGTACTTC.

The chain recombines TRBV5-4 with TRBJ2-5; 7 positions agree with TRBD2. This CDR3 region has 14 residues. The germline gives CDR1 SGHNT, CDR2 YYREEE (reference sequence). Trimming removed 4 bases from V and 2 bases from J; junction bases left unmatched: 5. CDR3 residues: CASSGRGVQETQYF. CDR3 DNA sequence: TGTGCCAGCAGCGGACGGGGGGTACAAGAGACCCAGTACTTC.

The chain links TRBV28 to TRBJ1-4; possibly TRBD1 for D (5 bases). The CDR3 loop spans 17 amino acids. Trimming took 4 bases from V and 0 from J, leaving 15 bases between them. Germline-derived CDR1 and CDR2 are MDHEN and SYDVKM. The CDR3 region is CASSSVGDGATNEKLFF. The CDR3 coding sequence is TGTGCCAGCAGTTCGGTGGGGGATGGAGCAACTAATGAAAAACTGTTTTTT.

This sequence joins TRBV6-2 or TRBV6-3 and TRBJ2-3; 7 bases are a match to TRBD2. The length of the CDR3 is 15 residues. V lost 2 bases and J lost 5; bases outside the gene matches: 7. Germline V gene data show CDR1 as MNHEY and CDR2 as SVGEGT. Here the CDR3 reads CASSYRGEYGDTQYF. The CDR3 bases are TGTGCCAGCAGTTACCGGGGGGAGTACGGAGATACGCAGTATTTT.

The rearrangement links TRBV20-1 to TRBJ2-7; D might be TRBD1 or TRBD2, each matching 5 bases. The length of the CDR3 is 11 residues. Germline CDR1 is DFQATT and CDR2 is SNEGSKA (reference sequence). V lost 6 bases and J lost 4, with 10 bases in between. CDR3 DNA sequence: TGCAGTGCCCTCAGGGAGTACGAGCAGTACTTC. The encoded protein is CSALREYEQYF.

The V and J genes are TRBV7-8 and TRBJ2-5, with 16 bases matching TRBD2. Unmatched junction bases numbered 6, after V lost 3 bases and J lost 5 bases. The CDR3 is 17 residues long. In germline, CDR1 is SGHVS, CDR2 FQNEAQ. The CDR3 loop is CASSLGGTSGGAETQYF. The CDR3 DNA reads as TGTGCCAGCAGCTTGGGCGGGACTAGCGGGGGGGCCGAGACCCAGTACTTC.

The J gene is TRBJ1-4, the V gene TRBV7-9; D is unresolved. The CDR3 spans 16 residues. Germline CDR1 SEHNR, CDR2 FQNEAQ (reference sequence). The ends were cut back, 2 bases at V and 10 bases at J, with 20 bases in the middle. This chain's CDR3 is CASSLTSENSLGKLFF. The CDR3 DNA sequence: TGTGCCAGCAGCTTAACCTCTGAAAACAGCCTCGGAAAACTGTTTTTT.

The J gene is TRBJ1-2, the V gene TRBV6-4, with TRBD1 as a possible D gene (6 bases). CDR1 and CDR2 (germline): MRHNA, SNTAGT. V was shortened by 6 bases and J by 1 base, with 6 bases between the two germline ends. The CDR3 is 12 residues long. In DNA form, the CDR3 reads TGTGCCAGCAGCAGGGGTAACTATGGCTACACCTTC. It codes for CASSRGNYGYTF.

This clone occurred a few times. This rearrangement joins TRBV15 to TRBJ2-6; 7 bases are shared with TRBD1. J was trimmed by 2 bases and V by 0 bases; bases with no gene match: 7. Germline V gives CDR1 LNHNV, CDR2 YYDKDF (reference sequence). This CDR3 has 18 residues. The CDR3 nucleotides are TGTGCCACCAGCAGAGATCCCCAGGGGGTAACTGGGGCCAACGTCCTGACTTTC. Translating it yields CATSRDPQGVTGANVLTF.

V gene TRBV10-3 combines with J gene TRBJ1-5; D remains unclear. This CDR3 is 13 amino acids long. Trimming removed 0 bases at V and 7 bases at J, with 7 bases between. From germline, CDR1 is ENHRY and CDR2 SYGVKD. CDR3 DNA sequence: TGTGCCATCAGTGAGTCGACGCACCAGCCCCAGCATTTT. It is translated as CAISESTHQPQHF.